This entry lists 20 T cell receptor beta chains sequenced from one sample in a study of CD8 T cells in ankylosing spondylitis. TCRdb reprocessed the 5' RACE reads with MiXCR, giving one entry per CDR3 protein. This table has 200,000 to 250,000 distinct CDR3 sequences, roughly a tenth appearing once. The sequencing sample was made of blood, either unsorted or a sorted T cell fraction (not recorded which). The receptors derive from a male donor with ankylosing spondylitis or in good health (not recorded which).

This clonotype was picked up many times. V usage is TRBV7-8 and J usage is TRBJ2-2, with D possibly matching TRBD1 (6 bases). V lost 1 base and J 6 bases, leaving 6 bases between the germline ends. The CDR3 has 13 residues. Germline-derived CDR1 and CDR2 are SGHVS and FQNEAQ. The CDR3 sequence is CASSLGQAGELFF. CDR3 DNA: TGTGCCAGCAGCTTAGGACAGGCCGGGGAGCTGTTTTTT.

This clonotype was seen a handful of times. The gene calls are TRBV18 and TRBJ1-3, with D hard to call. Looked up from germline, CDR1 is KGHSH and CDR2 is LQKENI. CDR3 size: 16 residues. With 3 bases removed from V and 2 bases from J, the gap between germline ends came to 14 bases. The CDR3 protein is CASSPQEFSPGNTIYF. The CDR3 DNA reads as TGTGCCAGCTCACCTCAGGAGTTTTCACCTGGAAACACCATATATTTT. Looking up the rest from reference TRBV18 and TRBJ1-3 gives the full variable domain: NAGVMQNPRHLVRRRGQEARLRCSPMKGHSHVYWYRQLPEEGLKFMVYLQKENIIDESGMPKERFSAEFPKEGPSILRIQQVVRGDSAAYFCASSPQEFSPGNTIYFGEGSWLTVV.

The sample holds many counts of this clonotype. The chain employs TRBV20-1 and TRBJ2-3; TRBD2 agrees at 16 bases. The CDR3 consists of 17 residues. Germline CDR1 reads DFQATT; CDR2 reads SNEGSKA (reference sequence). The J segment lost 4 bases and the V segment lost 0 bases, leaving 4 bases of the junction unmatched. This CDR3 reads CSARDAGLAGGPDTQYF. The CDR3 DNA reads TGCAGTGCTAGAGATGCGGGACTAGCGGGGGGGCCAGATACGCAGTATTTT.

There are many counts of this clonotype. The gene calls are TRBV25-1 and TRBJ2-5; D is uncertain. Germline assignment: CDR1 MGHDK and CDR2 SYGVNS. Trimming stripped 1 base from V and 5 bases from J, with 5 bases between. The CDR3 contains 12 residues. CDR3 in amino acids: CASSESTETQYF. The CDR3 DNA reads TGTGCCAGCAGTGAATCAACGGAGACCCAGTACTTC.

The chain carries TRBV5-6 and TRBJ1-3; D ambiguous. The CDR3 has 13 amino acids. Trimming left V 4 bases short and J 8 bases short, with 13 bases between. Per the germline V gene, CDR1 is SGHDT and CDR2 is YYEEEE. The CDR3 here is CASSPWGWDTIYF. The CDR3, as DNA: TGTGCCAGCAGCCCTTGGGGATGGGACACCATATATTTT. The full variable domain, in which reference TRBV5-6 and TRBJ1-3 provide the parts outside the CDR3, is DAGVTQSPTHLIKTRGQQVTLRCSPKSGHDTVSWYQQALGQGPQFIFQYYEEEERQRGNFPDRFSGHQFPNYSSELNVNALLLGDSALYLCASSPWGWDTIYFGEGSWLTVV.

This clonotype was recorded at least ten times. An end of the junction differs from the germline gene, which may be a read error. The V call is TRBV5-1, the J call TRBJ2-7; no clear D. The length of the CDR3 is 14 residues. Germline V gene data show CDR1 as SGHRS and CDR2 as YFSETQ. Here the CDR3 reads CASRPEESSHEQYF. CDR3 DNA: TGCGCCAGCAGGCCAGAGGAATCCTCCCACGAGCAGTACTTC.

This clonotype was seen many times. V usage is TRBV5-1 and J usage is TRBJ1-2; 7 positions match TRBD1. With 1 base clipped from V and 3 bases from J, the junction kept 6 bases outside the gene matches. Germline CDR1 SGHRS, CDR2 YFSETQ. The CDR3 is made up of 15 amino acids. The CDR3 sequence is CASSLLTGEDYGYTF. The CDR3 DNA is TGCGCCAGCAGCTTGCTTACAGGGGAGGACTATGGCTACACCTTC.

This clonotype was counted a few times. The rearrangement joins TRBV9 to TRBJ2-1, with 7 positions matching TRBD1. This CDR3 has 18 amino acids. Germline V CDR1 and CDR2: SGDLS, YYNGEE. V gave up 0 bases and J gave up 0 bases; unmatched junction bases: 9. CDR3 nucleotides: TGTGCCAGCAGCGTAGTTGAGTTACAGGGGAGCTCCTACAATGAGCAGTTCTTC. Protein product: CASSVVELQGSSYNEQFF. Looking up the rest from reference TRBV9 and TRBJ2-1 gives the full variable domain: DSGVTQTPKHLITATGQRVTLRCSPRSGDLSVYWYQQSLDQGLQFLIQYYNGEERAKGNILERFSAQQFPDLHSELNLSSLELGDSALYFCASSVVELQGSSYNEQFFGPGTRLTVL.

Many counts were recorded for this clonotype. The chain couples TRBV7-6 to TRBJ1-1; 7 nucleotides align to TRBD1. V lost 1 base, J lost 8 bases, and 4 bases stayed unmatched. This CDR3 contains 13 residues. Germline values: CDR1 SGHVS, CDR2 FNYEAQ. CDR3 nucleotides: TGTGCCAGCAGCTTAGGAGCGACAGGGGAAGCTTTCTTT. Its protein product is CASSLGATGEAFF.

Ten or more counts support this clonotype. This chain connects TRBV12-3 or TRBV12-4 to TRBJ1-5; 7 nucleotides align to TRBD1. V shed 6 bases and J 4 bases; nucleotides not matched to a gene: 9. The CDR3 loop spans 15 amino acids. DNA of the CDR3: TGTGCCAGCAGCCCAATTGGACAGGAGAATCAGCCCCAGCATTTT. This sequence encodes CASSPIGQENQPQHF.

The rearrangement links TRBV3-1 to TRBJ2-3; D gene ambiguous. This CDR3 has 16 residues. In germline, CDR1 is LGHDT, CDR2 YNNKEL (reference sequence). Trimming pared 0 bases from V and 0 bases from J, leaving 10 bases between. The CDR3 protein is CASSQDLQASTDTQYF. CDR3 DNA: TGTGCCAGCAGCCAAGATCTCCAGGCTAGCACAGATACGCAGTATTTT.

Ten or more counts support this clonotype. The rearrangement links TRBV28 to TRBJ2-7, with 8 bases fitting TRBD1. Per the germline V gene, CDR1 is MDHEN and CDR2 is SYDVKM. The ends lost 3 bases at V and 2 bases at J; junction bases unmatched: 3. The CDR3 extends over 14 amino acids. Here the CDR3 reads CASSFGTGAYEQYF. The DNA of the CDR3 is TGTGCCAGCAGTTTCGGGACAGGCGCCTACGAGCAGTACTTC.

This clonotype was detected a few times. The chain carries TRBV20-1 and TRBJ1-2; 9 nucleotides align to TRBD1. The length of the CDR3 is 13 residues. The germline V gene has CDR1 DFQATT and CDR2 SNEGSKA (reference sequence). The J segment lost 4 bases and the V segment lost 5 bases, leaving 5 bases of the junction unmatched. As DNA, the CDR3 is TGCAGTGCTTACAGGGGGCCCATCTATGGCTACACCTTC. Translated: CSAYRGPIYGYTF.

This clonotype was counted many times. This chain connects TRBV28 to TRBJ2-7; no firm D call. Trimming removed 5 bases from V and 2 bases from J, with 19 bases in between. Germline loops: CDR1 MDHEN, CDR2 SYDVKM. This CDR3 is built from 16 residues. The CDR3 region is CASSPLGTLLTYEQYF. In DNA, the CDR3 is TGTGCCAGCAGTCCGCTGGGAACGTTGTTGACCTACGAGCAGTACTTC.

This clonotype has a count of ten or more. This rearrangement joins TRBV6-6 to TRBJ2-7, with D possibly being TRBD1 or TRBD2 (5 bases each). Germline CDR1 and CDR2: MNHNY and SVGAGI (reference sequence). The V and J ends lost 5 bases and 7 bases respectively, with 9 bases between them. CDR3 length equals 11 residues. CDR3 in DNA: TGTGCCAGCAGTCCGGGACGGGAGCAGTACTTC. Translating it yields CASSPGREQYF.

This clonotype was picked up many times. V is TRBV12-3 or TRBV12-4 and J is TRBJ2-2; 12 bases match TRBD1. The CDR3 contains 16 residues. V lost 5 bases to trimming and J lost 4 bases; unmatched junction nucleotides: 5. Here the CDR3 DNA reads TGTGCCAGCAGTCCGGGACAGGGGGCCGGCACCGGGGAGCTGTTTTTT. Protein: CASSPGQGAGTGELFF.

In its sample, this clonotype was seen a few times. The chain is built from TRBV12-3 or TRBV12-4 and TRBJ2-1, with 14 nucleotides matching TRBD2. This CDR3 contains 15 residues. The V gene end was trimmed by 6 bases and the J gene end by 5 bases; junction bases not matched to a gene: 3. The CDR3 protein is CASSEGLAGDNEQFF. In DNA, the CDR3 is TGTGCCAGCAGCGAGGGACTAGCGGGGGACAATGAGCAGTTCTTC.

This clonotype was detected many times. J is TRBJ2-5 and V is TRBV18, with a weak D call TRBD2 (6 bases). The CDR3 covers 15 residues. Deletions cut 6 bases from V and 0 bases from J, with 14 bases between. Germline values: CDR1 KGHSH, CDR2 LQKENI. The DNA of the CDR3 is TGTGCCAGCTCGGAAGGGACTTCCTACCAAGAGACCCAGTACTTC. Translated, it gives CASSEGTSYQETQYF.

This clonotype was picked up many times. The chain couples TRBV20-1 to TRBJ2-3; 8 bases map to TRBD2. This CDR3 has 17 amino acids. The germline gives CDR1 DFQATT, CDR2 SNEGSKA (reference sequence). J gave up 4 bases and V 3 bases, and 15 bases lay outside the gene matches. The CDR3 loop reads CSARALLFAGGPDTQYF. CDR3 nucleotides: TGCAGTGCTAGGGCCCTCCTCTTTGCGGGGGGACCAGATACGCAGTATTTT.

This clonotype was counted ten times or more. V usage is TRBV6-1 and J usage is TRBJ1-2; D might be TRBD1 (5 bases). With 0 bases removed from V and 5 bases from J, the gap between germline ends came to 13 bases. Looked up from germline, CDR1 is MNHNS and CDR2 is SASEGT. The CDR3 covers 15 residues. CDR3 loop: CASSEAKAGRYGYTF. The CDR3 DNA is TGTGCCAGCAGTGAAGCGAAGGCAGGGAGGTATGGCTACACCTTC.